Shown below are 20 T cell receptor beta chains from a single sample sequenced in a study of shared clonotypes between healthy human individuals. TCRdb's table, derived via immunoSEQ multiplex PCR, lists solely in-frame clones and lacks some. The sample includes millions of clones, 85% to 95% of them seen just once. The sequencing input was naive CD4+ T cells sorted from blood. Subset: CD45RA+ positively selected. The receptors were sampled from a man aged 18 to 30 in good health.

The chain joins TRBV12-5 to TRBJ2-7, with D tentatively TRBD2 (5 bases). This CDR3 comprises 14 residues. The V and J ends lost 0 bases and 0 bases respectively, with 6 bases between them. CDR1 and CDR2 (germline): LGHNT, FRNRAP. For the CDR3, the DNA is TGTGCTAGTGGTTTGGTCGGGGTCTCCTACGAGCAGTACTTC. Encoded protein: CASGLVGVSYEQYF.

The chain carries TRBV7-2 and TRBJ1-2; D perhaps matches TRBD1 (5 bases). From germline, CDR1 is SGHTA and CDR2 FQGNSA. This CDR3 has 13 amino acids. Trimming took 1 base from V and 6 from J, leaving 9 bases between them. CDR3 region: CASSLEGVDGYTF. In DNA form, the CDR3 reads TGTGCCAGCAGCTTAGAAGGGGTAGATGGCTACACCTTC.

Here the CDR3 DNA reads TGTGCCAGCAGCACCTCACCCCGGGACAGTGAAGAGACCCAGTACTTC. The encoded protein is CASSTSPRDSEETQYF. The genes are TRBV7-8 and TRBJ2-5; TRBD1 matches 7 bases. Germline V gene sequence: CDR1 SGHVS, CDR2 FQNEAQ. The CDR3 has 16 amino acids. J gave up 3 bases and V 5 bases, and 12 bases lay outside the gene matches.

The rearrangement uses TRBV5-4 and TRBJ2-3; D gene uncertain. Trimming pared 0 bases from V and 4 bases from J, leaving 6 bases between. Germline V gene sequence: CDR1 SGHNT, CDR2 YYREEE (reference sequence). This CDR3 contains 13 residues. The CDR3 spells CASSLEVSDTQYF. CDR3 in DNA: TGTGCCAGCAGCTTGGAGGTTTCAGATACGCAGTATTTT.

A single count supports this clone. The chain carries TRBV2 and TRBJ2-1; 10 bases match TRBD2. V lost 4 bases and J lost 6; bases outside the gene matches: 6. This CDR3 is built from 15 residues. The germline gives CDR1 SNHLY, CDR2 FYNNEI. The CDR3 DNA is TGTGCCAGCAGTGGAGAGGGACTAGCGCTCAATGAGCAGTTCTTC. It translates to CASSGEGLALNEQFF.

In regard to this clone: A much larger clone differs by one base, so this may be a read error. The sample carries other DNA sequences with the same CDR3. The V gene is TRBV7-9, the J gene TRBJ2-5; weak D call: TRBD2 (6 bases). This CDR3 is 13 amino acids long. Germline CDR1 reads SEHNR; CDR2 reads FQNEAQ (reference sequence). The CDR3 is CASSEAGEETQYF. The CDR3 DNA reads as TGTGCCAGCAGCGAAGCGGGCGAGGAGACTCAGTACTTC.

The chain carries TRBV15 and TRBJ2-7, with D perhaps TRBD2 (5 bases). Germline V gives CDR1 LNHNV, CDR2 YYDKDF (reference sequence). The CDR3 is 14 residues long. Between the trimmed V and J ends, which lost 2 bases and 4 bases, there was a span of 12 bases. CDR3 bases: TGTGCCACCAGCAGAATAGGGAGCACATACGAGCAGTACTTC. It yields the protein CATSRIGSTYEQYF.

The chain couples TRBV18 to TRBJ2-7; a possible D gene is TRBD1 (6 bases). Germline V gene data show CDR1 as KGHSH and CDR2 as LQKENI. V was trimmed by 3 bases and J by 2 bases, leaving 11 bases between them. There are 14 residues in the CDR3. DNA of the CDR3: TGTGCCAGCTCACCCGTACAGGGTCCCTACGAGCAGTACTTC. This sequence encodes CASSPVQGPYEQYF.

The chain employs TRBV6-1 and TRBJ2-5, with 8 bases lining up with TRBD1. The CDR3 covers 13 residues. Looked up from germline, CDR1 is MNHNS and CDR2 is SASEGT. Trimming cost V 5 bases and J 5 bases; bases outside gene matches: 4. CDR3: CASSSGGEETQYF. CDR3 DNA sequence: TGTGCCAGCAGTTCAGGGGGCGAGGAGACCCAGTACTTC.

A remark on this clone: The sample has other DNA sequences that encode this CDR3 too. The chain couples TRBV6-5 to TRBJ2-7, with 7 bases that match TRBD1. The V and J ends lost 5 bases and 4 bases, in that order; junction bases with no gene match: 5. The CDR3 length is 13 residues. Germline V lookup: CDR1 MNHEY, CDR2 SVGAGI. The DNA for the CDR3 is TGTGCCAGCAGTCGACAGGGCACGTACGAGCAGTACTTC. As protein: CASSRQGTYEQYF.

The chain has TRBV6-1 and TRBJ2-7; TRBD2 agrees at 7 bases. J was trimmed by 0 bases and V by 6 bases; bases with no gene match: 8. Germline CDR1 and CDR2: MNHNS and SASEGT. This CDR3 spans 15 amino acids. The CDR3, as DNA: TGTGCCAGCAGCTCGGGAGCGGGACGCTCCTACGAGCAGTACTTC. It specifies CASSSGAGRSYEQYF.

This clone was seen a handful of times. This chain joins TRBV5-1 and TRBJ2-7; 8 bases match TRBD1. The CDR3 totals 14 residues. CDR1 and CDR2 from the germline V gene are SGHRS and YFSETQ. V lost 5 bases to trimming and J lost 4 bases; unmatched junction nucleotides: 8. The CDR3 is CASRMTGTGYEQYF. The CDR3 region has the DNA TGCGCCAGCAGGATGACAGGGACAGGATACGAGCAGTACTTC. The entire variable domain, with the rest obtained from reference TRBV5-1 and TRBJ2-7, is as follows: KAGVTQTPRYLIKTRGQQVTLSCSPISGHRSVSWYQQTPGQGLQFLFEYFSETQRNKGNFPGRFSGRQFSNSRSEMNVSTLELGDSALYLCASRMTGTGYEQYFGPGTRLTVT.

The chain joins TRBV6-6 to TRBJ1-5; D unclear. V lost 8 bases to trimming and J lost 7 bases, with 15 bases between them. The germline CDR1 and CDR2 sequences are MNHNY and SVGAGI (reference sequence). The CDR3 runs 13 residues. Here the CDR3 reads CASSLGSFQPQHF. The DNA of the CDR3 is TGTGCCAGCTCATTGGGGTCGTTCCAGCCCCAGCATTTT.

The V call is TRBV10-2, the J call TRBJ1-6; D perhaps matches TRBD1 (6 bases). The ends were cut back, 8 bases at V and 6 bases at J, with 14 bases in the middle. The CDR3 extends over 14 amino acids. The germline gives CDR1 WSHSY, CDR2 SAAADI. DNA for the CDR3: TGCGCCAGCGGGCAAACAGGGACTAATTCACCCCTCCACTTT. The encoded protein is CASGQTGTNSPLHF.

V is TRBV18 and J is TRBJ2-7; 13 bases are a match to TRBD2. The V segment lost 3 bases and the J segment 5 bases; nucleotides outside the gene matches: 7. The length of the CDR3 is 16 residues. The germline gives CDR1 KGHSH, CDR2 LQKENI. The CDR3 nucleotides are TGTGCCAGCTCACCCCTGGGACTAGCGGGATTCCACGAGCAGTACTTC. This translates into CASSPLGLAGFHEQYF.

V is TRBV5-1 and J is TRBJ2-3; 10 nucleotides line up with TRBD2. Germline V gene lookup returns CDR1 SGHRS and CDR2 YFSETQ. The trim removed 9 bases at V and 4 bases at J, leaving 14 bases unmatched. The CDR3 runs 16 residues. CDR3 DNA sequence: TGCGCCAAACCCCAAGCGGGGGGGCGTTTTCCAGATACGCAGTATTTT. Translated, it gives CAKPQAGGRFPDTQYF.

The chain carries TRBV4-1 and TRBJ2-7; D is tentatively TRBD1 or TRBD2 (5 bases each). The V and J ends lost 4 bases and 3 bases respectively, with 19 bases between them. The CDR3 runs to 16 residues. Germline assignment: CDR1 MGHRA and CDR2 YSYEKL. CDR3 protein: CASSLAGGVKGYEQYF. The CDR3 bases are TGCGCCAGCAGCCTCGCTGGGGGAGTTAAGGGCTACGAGCAGTACTTC.

The V gene is TRBV7-9, the J gene TRBJ2-5, with D tentatively TRBD1 or TRBD2 (5 bases each). The CDR3 spans 15 residues. Germline CDR1 and CDR2: SEHNR and FQNEAQ (reference sequence). Trimming shortened V by 5 bases and J by 5 bases, and 18 bases separated the two germline ends. CDR3 sequence: CASSPGTQAKETQYF. For the CDR3, the DNA is TGTGCCAGCAGCCCCGGGACGCAAGCTAAGGAGACCCAGTACTTC.

The V call is TRBV2, the J call TRBJ1-4; D is unresolved. The CDR3 length is 15 residues. Trimming took 6 bases from V and 0 from J, leaving 11 bases between them. Germline CDR1 is SNHLY and CDR2 is FYNNEI. The CDR3 coding sequence is TGTGCCAGCAGCCTTACACGATCAACTAATGAAAAACTGTTTTTT. This codes for CASSLTRSTNEKLFF.

The chain has TRBV9 and TRBJ2-3, with 11 nucleotides matching TRBD2. This CDR3 has 15 amino acids. The germline V gene has CDR1 SGDLS and CDR2 YYNGEE. Unmatched junction bases numbered 7, after V lost 4 bases and J lost 6 bases. CDR3 DNA sequence: TGTGCCAGCAGCATCACTAGCGGGAGATCCGATACGCAGTATTTT. It is translated as CASSITSGRSDTQYF.